The clone carrying this T cell receptor beta chain ranks as medium-sized. These data are taken from a study of immune reconstitution after stem cell transplant in scleroderma. TCRdb reprocessed the RT-PCR reads via MiXCR and lists one record per CDR3 protein. The repertoire holds 2,600 or so distinct CDR3 sequences, with approximately 11% as singletons. The sample here was taken before or after autologous hematopoietic stem cell transplantation (not recorded which). This sequence was found in a female donor with systemic sclerosis.

This chain's CDR3 is CASSLVTAPNTEAFF. The CDR3 coding sequence is TGCGCCAGCAGCTTGGTAACAGCGCCGAACACTGAAGCTTTCTTT. The chain uses TRBV5-1 and TRBJ1-1; D not resolved. This CDR3 is built from 15 residues. V lost 0 bases to trimming and J lost 1 base, with 10 bases between them. Germline loops: CDR1 SGHRS, CDR2 YFSETQ. The entire variable domain, with the rest obtained from reference TRBV5-1 and TRBJ1-1, is as follows: KAGVTQTPRYLIKTRGQQVTLSCSPISGHRSVSWYQQTPGQGLQFLFEYFSETQRNKGNFPGRFSGRQFSNSRSEMNVSTLELGDSALYLCASSLVTAPNTEAFFGQGTRLTVV.